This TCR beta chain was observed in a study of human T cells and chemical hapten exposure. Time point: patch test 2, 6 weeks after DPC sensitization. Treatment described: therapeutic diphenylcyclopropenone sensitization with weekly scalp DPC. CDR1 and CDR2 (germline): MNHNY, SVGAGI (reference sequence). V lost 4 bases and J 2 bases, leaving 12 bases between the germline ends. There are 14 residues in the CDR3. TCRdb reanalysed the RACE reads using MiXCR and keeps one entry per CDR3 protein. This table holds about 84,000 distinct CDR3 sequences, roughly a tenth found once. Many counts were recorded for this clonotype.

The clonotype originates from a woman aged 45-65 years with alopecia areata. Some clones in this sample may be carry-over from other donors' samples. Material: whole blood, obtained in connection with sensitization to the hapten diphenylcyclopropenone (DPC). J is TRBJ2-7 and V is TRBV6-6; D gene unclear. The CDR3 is CASSSPGRTYEQYF. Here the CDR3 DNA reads TGTGCCAGCAGTTCACCCGGGCGCACCTACGAGCAGTACTTC.